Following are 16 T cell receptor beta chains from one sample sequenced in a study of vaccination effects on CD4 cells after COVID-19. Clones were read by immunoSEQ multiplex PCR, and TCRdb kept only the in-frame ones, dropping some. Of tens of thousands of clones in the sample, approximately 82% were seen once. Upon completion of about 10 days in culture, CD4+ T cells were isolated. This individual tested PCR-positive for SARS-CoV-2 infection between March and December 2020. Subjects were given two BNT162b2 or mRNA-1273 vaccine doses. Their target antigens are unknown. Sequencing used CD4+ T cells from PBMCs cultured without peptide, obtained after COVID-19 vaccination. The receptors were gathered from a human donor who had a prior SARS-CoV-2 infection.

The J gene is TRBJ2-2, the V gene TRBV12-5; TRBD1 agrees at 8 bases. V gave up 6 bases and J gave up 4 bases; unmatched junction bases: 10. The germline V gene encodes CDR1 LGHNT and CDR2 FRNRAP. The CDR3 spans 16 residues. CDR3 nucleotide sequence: TGTGCTAGTGGCTCGACAGGGGTGATAAGCACCGGGGAGCTGTTTTTT. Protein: CASGSTGVISTGELFF.

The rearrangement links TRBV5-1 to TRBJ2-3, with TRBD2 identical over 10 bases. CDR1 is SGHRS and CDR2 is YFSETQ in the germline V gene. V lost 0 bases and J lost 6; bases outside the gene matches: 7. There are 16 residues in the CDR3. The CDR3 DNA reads TGCGCCAGCAGCTTGGTGGATAGCGGGGGGCCTGATACGCAGTATTTT. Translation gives CASSLVDSGGPDTQYF.

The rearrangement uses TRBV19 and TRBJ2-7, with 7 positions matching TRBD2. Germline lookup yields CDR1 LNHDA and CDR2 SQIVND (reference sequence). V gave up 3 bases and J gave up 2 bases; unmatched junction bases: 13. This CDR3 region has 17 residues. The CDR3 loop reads CASSISSGSFPTYEQYF. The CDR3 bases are TGTGCCAGTAGTATTTCTAGCGGCAGCTTCCCGACCTACGAGCAGTACTTC.

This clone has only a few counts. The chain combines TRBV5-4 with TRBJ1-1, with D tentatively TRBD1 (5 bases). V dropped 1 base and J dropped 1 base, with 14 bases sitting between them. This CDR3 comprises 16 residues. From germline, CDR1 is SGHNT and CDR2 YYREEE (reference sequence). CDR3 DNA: TGTGCCAGCAGCTTGTTCTTACAGGACGAGAACACTGAAGCTTTCTTT. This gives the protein CASSLFLQDENTEAFF.

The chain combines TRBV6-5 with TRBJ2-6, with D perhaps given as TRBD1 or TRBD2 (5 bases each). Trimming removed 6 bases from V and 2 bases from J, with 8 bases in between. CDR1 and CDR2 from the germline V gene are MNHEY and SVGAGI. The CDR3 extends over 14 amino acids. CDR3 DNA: TGTGCCAGCAGCCGGGACCCTGGGGCCAACGTCCTGACTTTC. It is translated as CASSRDPGANVLTF.

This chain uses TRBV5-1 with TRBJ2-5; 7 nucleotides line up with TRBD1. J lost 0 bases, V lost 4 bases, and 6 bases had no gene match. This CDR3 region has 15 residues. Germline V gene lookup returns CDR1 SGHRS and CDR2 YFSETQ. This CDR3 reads CASSTWGQYQETQYF. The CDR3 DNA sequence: TGCGCCAGCAGCACCTGGGGACAGTACCAAGAGACCCAGTACTTC.

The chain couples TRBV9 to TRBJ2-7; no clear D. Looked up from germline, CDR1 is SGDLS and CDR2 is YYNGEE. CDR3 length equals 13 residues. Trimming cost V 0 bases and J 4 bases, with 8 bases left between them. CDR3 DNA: TGTGCCAGCAGCGTAGCCGATCGGTACGAGCAGTACTTC. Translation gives CASSVADRYEQYF.

The CDR3 protein is CASSLALGLAGVERADTQYF. The CDR3 coding sequence is TGTGCCAGCAGCTTAGCCCTCGGGCTAGCGGGAGTAGAAAGGGCAGATACGCAGTATTTT. This chain uses TRBV11-3 with TRBJ2-3, with TRBD2 matching over 10 bases. In germline, CDR1 is SGHNT, CDR2 YENEEA. This CDR3 spans 20 amino acids. With 1 base clipped from V and 4 bases from J, the junction kept 17 bases outside the gene matches. Full variable domain (rest looked up from reference TRBV11-3 and TRBJ2-3): EAGVVQSPRYKIIEKKQPVAFWCNPISGHNTLYWYLQNLGQGPELLIRYENEEAVDDSQLPKDRFSAERLKGVDSTLKIQPAELGDSAVYLCASSLALGLAGVERADTQYFGPGTRLTVL.

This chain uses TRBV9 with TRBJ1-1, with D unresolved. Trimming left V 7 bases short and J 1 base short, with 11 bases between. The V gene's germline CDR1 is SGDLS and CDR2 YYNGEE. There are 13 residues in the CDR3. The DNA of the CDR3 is TGTGCCAGCGCGACCGGAACGAACACTGAAGCTTTCTTT. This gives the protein CASATGTNTEAFF.

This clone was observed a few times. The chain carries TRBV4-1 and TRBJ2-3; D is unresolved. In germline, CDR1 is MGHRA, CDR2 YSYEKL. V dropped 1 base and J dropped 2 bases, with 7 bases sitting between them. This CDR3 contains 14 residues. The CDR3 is CASSQVVTTDTQYF. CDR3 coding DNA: TGCGCCAGCAGCCAAGTCGTCACCACAGATACGCAGTATTTT.

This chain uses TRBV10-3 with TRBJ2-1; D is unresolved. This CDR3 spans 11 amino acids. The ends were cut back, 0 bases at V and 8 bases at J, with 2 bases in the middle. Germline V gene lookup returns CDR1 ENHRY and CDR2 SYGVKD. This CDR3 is CAISESYEQFF. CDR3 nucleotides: TGTGCCATCAGTGAGTCCTATGAGCAGTTCTTC.

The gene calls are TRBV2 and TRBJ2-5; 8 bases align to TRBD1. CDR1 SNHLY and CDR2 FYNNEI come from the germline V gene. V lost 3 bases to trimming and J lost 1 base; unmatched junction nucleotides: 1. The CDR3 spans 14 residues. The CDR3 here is CASSEDRVQETQYF. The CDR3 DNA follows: TGTGCCAGCAGTGAGGACAGGGTCCAAGAGACCCAGTACTTC.

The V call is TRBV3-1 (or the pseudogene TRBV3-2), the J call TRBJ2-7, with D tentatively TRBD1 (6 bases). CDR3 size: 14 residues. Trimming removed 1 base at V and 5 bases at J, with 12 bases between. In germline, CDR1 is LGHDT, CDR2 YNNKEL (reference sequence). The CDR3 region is CASSQVQGPHEQYF. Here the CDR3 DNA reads TGTGCCAGCAGCCAAGTCCAGGGGCCCCACGAGCAGTACTTC.

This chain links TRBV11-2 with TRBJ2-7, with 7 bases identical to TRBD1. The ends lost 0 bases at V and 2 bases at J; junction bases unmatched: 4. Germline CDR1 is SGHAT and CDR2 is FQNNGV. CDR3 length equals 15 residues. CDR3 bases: TGTGCCAGCAGCTTAGATTATAGGGGGCCCTACGAGCAGTACTTC. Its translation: CASSLDYRGPYEQYF. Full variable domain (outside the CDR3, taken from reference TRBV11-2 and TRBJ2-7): EAGVAQSPRYKIIEKRQSVAFWCNPISGHATLYWYQQILGQGPKLLIQFQNNGVVDDSQLPKDRFSAERLKGVDSTLKIQPAKLEDSAVYLCASSLDYRGPYEQYFGPGTRLTVT.

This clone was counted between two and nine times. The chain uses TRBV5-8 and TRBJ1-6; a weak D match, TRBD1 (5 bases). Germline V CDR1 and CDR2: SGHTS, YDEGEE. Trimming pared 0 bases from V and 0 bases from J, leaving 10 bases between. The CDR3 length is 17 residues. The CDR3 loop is CASSLALGGSYNSPLHF. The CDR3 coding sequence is TGTGCCAGCAGCTTGGCCCTTGGGGGCTCCTATAATTCACCCCTCCACTTT.

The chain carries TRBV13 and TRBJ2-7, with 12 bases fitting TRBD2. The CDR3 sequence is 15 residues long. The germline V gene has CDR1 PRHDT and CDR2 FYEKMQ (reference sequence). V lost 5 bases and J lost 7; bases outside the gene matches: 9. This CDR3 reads CASSRTSGEPWEQYF. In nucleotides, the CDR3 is TGTGCCAGCAGCCGGACTAGCGGGGAACCATGGGAGCAGTACTTC.